This T cell receptor (beta chain) was captured by sequencing in a study of shared clonotypes between healthy human individuals. The CDR3 extends over 16 amino acids. The germline gives CDR1 LNHDA, CDR2 SQIVND (reference sequence). The ends lost 3 bases at V and 3 bases at J; junction bases unmatched: 2. Study processing details: Junction-only sequences produced by ImmunoSEQ had no quality scores, so filtering differed. Only in-frame clones appear in the TCRdb table, and some are missing; sequencing was by immunoSEQ multiplex PCR. V and J calls and clone size are those listed in that table; D and trimming were worked out from the DNA. The table lists over a million clones, approximately 78% of them singletons. As regards this clone: Antigen specificity is unknown.

Whole-study results and caveats: Relative to their counterparts shared across all four donors, non-shared clonotypes exhibited diminished generation probabilities.

This receptor was obtained from a young man in good health. Some clones in this sample may be carry-over from other donors' samples. The chain has TRBV19 and TRBJ2-5; 15 positions match TRBD2. Sample: memory CD4+ T cells from PBMCs. The subset is: CD45RA-negative fraction. The CDR3 nucleotides read TGTGCCAGTAGTATCCGGACTAGCGGGAGGGAAGAGACCCAGTACTTC. Translated: CASSIRTSGREETQYF.